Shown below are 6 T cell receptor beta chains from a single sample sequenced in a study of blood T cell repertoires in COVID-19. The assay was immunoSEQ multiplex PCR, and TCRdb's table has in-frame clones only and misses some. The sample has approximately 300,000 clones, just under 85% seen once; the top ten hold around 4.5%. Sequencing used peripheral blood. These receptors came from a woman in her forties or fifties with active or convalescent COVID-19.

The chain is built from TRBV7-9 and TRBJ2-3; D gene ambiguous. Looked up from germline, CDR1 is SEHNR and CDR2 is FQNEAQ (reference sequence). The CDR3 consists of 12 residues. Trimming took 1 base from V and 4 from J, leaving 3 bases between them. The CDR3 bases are TGTGCCAGCAGCTTAGTAGCAGATACGCAGTATTTT. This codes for CASSLVADTQYF. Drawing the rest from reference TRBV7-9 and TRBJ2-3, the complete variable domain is DTGVSQNPRHKITKRGQNVTFRCDPISEHNRLYWYRQTLGQGPEFLTYFQNEAQLEKSRLLSDRFSAERPKGSFSTLEIQRTEQGDSAMYLCASSLVADTQYFGPGTRLTVL.

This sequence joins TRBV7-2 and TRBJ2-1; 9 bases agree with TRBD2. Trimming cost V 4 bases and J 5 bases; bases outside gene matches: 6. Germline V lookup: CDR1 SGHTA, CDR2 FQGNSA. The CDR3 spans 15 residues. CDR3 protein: CASSSRGLANNEQFF. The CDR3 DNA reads TGTGCCAGCAGCTCCAGAGGACTAGCGAACAATGAGCAGTTCTTC.

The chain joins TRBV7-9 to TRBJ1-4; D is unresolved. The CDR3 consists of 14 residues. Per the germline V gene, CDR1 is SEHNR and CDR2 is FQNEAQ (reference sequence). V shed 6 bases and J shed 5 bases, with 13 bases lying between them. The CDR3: CASSPDTSNEKLFF. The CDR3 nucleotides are TGTGCCAGCAGTCCCGACACCTCGAATGAAAAACTGTTTTTT.

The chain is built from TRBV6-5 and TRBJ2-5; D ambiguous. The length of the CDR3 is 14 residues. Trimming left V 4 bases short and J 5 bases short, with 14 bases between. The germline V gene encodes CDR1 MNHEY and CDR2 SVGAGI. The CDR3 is CASSSGVGGETQYF. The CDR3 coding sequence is TGTGCCAGCAGTTCTGGAGTGGGTGGGGAGACCCAGTACTTC.

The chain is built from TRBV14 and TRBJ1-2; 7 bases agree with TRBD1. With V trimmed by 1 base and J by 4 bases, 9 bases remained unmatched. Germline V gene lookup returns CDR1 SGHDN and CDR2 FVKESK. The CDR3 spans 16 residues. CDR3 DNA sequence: TGTGCCAGCAGCCAAGTTCGTAGGGCAGGGGGCTATGGCTACACCTTC. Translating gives CASSQVRRAGGYGYTF. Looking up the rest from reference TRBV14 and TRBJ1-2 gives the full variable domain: EAGVTQFPSHSVIEKGQTVTLRCDPISGHDNLYWYRRVMGKEIKFLLHFVKESKQDESGMPNNRFLAERTGGTYSTLKVQPAELEDSGVYFCASSQVRRAGGYGYTFGSGTRLTVV.

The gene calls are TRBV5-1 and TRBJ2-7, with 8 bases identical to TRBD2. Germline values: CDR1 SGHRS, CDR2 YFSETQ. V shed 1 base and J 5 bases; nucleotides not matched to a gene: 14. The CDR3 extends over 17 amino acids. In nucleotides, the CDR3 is TGCGCCAGCAGCTTGTTTTTAAGGAGCGGGAGAACGGACGAGCAGTACTTC. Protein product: CASSLFLRSGRTDEQYF. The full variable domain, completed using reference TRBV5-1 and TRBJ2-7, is KAGVTQTPRYLIKTRGQQVTLSCSPISGHRSVSWYQQTPGQGLQFLFEYFSETQRNKGNFPGRFSGRQFSNSRSEMNVSTLELGDSALYLCASSLFLRSGRTDEQYFGPGTRLTVT.